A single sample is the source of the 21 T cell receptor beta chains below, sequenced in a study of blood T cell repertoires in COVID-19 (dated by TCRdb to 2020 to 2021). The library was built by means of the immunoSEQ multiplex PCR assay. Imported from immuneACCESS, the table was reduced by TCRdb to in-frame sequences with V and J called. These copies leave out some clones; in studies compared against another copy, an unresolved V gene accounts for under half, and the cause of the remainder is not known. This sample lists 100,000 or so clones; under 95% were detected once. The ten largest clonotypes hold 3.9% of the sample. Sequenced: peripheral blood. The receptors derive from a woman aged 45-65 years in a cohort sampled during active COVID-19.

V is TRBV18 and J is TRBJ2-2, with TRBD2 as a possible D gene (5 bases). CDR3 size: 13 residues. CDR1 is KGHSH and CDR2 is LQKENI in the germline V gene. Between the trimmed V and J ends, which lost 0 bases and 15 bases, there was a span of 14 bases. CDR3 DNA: TGTGCCAGCTCACCACCGGAAGCGGTTGAGGTGTTTTTT. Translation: CASSPPEAVEVFF.

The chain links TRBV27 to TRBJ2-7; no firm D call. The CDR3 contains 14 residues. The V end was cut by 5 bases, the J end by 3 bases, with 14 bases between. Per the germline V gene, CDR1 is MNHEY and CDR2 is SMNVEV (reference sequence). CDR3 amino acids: CASSPVRFHYEQYF. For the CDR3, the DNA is TGTGCCAGCAGTCCAGTCAGGTTCCACTACGAGCAGTACTTC.

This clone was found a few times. The CDR3 here is CASSPGSANYGYTF. Here the CDR3 DNA reads TGTGCCAGCAGCCCAGGGTCGGCTAACTATGGCTACACCTTC. This sequence joins TRBV6-6 and TRBJ1-2; D possibly corresponds to TRBD1 (5 bases). Germline CDR1 is MNHNY and CDR2 is SVGAGI (reference sequence). The V and J ends lost 6 bases and 0 bases respectively, with 11 bases between them. The CDR3 contains 14 residues.

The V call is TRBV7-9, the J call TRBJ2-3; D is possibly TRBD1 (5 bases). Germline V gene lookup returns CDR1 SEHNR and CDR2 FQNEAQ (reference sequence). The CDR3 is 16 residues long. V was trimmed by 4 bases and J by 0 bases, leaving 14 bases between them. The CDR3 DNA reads TGTGCCAGCAGCTCCCTGGACATAACTAGCACAGATACGCAGTATTTT. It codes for CASSSLDITSTDTQYF.

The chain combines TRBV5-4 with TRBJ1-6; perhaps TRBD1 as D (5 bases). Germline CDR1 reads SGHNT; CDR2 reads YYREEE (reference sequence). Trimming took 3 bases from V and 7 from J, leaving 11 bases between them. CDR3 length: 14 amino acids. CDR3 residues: CASSYDSTNSPLHF. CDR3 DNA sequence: TGTGCCAGCAGCTACGACAGCACCAATTCACCCCTCCACTTT.

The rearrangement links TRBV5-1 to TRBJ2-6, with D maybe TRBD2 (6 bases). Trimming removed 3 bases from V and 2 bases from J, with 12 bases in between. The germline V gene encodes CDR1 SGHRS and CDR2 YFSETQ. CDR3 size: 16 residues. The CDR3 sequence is CASSSVRGAGANVLTF. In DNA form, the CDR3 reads TGCGCCAGCAGCTCGGTACGCGGGGCTGGGGCCAACGTCCTGACTTTC.

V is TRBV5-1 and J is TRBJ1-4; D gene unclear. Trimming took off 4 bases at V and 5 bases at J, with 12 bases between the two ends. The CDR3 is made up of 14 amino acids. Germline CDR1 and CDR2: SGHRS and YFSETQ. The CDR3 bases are TGCGCCAGCAGCGAGTCGGGGAGCAATGAAAAACTGTTTTTT. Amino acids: CASSESGSNEKLFF.

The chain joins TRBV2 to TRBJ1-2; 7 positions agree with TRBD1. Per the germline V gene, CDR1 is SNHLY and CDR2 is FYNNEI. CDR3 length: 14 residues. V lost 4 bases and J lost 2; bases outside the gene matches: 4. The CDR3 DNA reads TGTGCCAGCAGTGGGTTACAGGGGAACTATGGCTACACCTTC. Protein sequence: CASSGLQGNYGYTF.

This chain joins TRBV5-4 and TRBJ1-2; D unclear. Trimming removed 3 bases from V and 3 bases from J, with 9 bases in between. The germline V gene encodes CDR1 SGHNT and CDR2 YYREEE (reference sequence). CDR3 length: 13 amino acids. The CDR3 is CASSSGEDYGYTF. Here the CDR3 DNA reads TGTGCCAGCAGCTCCGGGGAGGACTATGGCTACACCTTC.

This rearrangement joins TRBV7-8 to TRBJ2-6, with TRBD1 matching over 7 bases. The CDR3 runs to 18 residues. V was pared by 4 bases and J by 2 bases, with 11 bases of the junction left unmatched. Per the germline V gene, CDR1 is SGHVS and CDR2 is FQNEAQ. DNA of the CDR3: TGTGCCAGCAGCTCCCCGGGACAGACCATTACTGGGGCCAACGTCCTGACTTTC. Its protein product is CASSSPGQTITGANVLTF.

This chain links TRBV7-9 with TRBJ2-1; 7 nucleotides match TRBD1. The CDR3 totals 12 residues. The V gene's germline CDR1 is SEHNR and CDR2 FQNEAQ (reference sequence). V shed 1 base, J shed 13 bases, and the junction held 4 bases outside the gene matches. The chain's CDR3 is CASSLEDRSQFF. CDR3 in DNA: TGTGCCAGCAGCTTAGAGGACAGGTCTCAGTTCTTC.

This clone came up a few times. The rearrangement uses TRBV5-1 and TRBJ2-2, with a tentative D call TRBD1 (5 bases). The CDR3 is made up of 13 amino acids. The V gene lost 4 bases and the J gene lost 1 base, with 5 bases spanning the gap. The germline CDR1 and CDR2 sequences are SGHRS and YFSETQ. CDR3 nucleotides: TGCGCCAGCAGCCAGGGGAACACCGGGGAGCTGTTTTTT. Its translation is CASSQGNTGELFF. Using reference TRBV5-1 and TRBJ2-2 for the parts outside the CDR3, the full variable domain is KAGVTQTPRYLIKTRGQQVTLSCSPISGHRSVSWYQQTPGQGLQFLFEYFSETQRNKGNFPGRFSGRQFSNSRSEMNVSTLELGDSALYLCASSQGNTGELFFGEGSRLTVL.

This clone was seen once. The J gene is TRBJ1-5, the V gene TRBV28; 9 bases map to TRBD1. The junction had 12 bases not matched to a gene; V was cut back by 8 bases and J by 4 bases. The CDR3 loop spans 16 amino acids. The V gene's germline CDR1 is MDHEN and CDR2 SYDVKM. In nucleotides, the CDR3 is TGTGCCAGCCGAGGGAGGGGGACAGGGACTAATCAGCCCCAGCATTTT. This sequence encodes CASRGRGTGTNQPQHF.

The CDR3 spells CASSLAGGGSINEQFF. CDR3 DNA: TGTGCCAGCAGCTTAGCAGGCGGGGGGTCTATCAATGAGCAGTTCTTC. The chain joins TRBV11-3 to TRBJ2-1, with TRBD2 matching 8 bases. Germline lookup yields CDR1 SGHNT and CDR2 YENEEA. CDR3 length: 16 amino acids. J gave up 6 bases and V 1 base, and 8 bases lay outside the gene matches.

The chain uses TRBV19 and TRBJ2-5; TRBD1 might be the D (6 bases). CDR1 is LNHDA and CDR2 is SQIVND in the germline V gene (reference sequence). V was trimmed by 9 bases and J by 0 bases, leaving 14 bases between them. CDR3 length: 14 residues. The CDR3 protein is CASRDNTYQETQYF. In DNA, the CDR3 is TGTGCCAGCCGGGACAACACGTACCAAGAGACCCAGTACTTC.

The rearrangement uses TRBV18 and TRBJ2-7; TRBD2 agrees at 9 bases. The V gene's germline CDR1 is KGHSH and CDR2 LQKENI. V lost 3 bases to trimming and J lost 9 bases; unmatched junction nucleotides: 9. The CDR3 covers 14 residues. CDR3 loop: CASSPGTSFYAQYF. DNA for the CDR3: TGTGCCAGCTCACCCGGGACTAGCTTTTATGCGCAGTACTTC.

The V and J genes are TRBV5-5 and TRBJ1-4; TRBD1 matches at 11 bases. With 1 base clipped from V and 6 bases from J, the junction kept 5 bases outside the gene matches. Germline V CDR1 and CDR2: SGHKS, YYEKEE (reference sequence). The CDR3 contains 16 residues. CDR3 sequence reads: CASSLRGTGGYEKLFF. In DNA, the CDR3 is TGTGCCAGCAGCTTGCGTGGGACAGGGGGGTATGAAAAACTGTTTTTT.

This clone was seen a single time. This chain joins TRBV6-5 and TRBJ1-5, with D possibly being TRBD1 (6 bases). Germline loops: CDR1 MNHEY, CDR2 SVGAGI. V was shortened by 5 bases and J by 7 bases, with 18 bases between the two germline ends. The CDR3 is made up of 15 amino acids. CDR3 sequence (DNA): TGTGCCAGCAGTCCACAGGGTATCAAGGGACAGCCCCAGCATTTT. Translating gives CASSPQGIKGQPQHF.

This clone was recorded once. The CDR3 coding sequence is TGCGCCAGCAAGGAGACTAGCGGGACTAGCACAGATACGCAGTATTTT. Translating it yields CASKETSGTSTDTQYF. This rearrangement joins TRBV4-1 to TRBJ2-3; the match to TRBD2 covers 11 bases. Unmatched junction bases numbered 6, after V lost 7 bases and J lost 0 bases. CDR3 length: 16 amino acids. Germline V gene lookup returns CDR1 MGHRA and CDR2 YSYEKL.

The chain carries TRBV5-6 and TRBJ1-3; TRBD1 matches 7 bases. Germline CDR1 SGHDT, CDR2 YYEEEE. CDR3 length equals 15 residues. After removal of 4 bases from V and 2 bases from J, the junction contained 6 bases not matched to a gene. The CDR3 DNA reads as TGTGCCAGCAGCGCAACAGGGGAGCCTGGAAACACCATATATTTT. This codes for CASSATGEPGNTIYF.

The CDR3 DNA sequence: TGCGCCAGCAGCGAGACTAGCGGGGGGCGGAATGAGCAGTTCTTC. This codes for CASSETSGGRNEQFF. The chain links TRBV5-1 to TRBJ2-1, with TRBD2 matching 13 bases. Germline V gene lookup returns CDR1 SGHRS and CDR2 YFSETQ. V shed 4 bases, J shed 7 bases, and the junction held 5 bases outside the gene matches. The CDR3 runs to 15 residues.